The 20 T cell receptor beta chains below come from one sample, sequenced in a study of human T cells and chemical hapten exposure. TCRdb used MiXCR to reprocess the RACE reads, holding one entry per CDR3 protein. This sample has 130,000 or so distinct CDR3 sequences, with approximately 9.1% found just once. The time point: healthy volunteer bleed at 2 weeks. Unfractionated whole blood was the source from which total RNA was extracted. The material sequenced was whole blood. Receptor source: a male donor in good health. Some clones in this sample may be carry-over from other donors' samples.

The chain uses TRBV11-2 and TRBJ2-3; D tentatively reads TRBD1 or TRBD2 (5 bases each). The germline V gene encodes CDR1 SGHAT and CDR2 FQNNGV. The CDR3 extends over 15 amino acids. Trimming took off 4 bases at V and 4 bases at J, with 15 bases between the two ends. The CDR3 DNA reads TGTGCCAGCAGCTATAGGGTCCAGGGAGCAGATACGCAGTATTTT. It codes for CASSYRVQGADTQYF.

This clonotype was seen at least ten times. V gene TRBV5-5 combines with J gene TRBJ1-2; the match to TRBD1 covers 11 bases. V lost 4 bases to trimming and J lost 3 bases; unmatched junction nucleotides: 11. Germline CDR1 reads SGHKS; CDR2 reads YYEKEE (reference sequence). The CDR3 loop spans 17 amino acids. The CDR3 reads CASSGTDRGRYHYGYTF. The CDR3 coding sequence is TGTGCCAGCAGCGGCACGGACAGGGGGCGATACCACTATGGCTACACCTTC.

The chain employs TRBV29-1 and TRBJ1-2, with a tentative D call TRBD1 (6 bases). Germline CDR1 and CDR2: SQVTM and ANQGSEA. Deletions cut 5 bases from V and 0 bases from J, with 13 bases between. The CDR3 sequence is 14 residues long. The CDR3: CSVTDRRTNYGYTF. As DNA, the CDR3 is TGCAGCGTTACCGACAGGCGTACTAACTATGGCTACACCTTC.

The CDR3 sequence: CSAGSTEAFF. CDR3 DNA sequence: TGCAGCGCAGGGTCCACTGAAGCTTTCTTT. This sequence joins TRBV29-1 and TRBJ1-1; possibly TRBD1 for D (5 bases). The V gene lost 7 bases and the J gene lost 4 bases, with 7 bases spanning the gap. Germline V lookup: CDR1 SQVTM, CDR2 ANQGSEA. CDR3 length: 10 residues.

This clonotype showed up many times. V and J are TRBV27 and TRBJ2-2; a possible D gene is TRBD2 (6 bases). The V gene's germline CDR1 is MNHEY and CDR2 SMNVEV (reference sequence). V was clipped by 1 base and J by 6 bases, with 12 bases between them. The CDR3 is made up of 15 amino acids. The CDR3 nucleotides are TGTGCCAGCAGTTTATGGGGGAGGCTAGCCGGGGAGCTGTTTTTT. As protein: CASSLWGRLAGELFF.

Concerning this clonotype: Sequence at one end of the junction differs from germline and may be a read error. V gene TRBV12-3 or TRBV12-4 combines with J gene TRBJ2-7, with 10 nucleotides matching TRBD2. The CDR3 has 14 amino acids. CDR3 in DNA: TGTGCCAGCAGCTTAGCGGGAGGAGCGGGGGAGCAGTACTTC. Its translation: CASSLAGGAGEQYF.

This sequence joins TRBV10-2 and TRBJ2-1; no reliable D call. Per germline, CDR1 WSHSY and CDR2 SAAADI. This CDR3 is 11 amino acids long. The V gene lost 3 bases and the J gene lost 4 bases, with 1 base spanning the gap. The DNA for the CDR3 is TGCGCCAGCAGTGATTACAATGAGCAGTTCTTC. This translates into CASSDYNEQFF.

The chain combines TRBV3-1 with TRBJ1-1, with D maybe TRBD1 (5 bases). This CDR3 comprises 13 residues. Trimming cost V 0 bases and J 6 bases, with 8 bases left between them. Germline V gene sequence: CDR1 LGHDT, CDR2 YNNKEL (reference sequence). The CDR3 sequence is CASSQDRGAEAFF. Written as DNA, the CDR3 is TGTGCCAGCAGCCAAGATCGAGGGGCTGAAGCTTTCTTT. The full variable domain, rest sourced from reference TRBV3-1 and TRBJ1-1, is DTAVSQTPKYLVTQMGNDKSIKCEQNLGHDTMYWYKQDSKKFLKIMFSYNNKELIINETVPNRFSPKSPDKAHLNLHINSLELGDSAVYFCASSQDRGAEAFFGQGTRLTVV.

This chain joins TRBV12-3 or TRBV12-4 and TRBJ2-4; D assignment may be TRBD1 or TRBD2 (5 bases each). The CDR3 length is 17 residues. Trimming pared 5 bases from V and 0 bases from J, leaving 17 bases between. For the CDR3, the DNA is TGTGCCAGCAGTGCCTCCGGGACCGACCCAGCCAAAAACATTCAGTACTTC. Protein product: CASSASGTDPAKNIQYF.

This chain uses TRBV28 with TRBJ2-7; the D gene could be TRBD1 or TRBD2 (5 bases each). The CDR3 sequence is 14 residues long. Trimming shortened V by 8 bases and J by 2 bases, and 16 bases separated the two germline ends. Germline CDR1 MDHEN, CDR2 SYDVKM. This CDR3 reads CASEGNRPTYEQYF. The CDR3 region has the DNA TGTGCCAGCGAGGGAAACAGGCCCACCTACGAGCAGTACTTC.

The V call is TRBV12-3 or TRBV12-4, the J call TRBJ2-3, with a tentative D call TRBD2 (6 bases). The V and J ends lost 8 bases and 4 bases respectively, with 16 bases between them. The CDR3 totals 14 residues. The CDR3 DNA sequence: TGTGCCAGCCCCGTACCCTGGGAGGCAGATACGCAGTATTTT. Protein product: CASPVPWEADTQYF.

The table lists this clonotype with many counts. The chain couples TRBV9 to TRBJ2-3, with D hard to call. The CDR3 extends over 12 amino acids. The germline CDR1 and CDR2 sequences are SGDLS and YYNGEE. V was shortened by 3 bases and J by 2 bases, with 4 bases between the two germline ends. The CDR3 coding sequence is TGTGCCAGCAGCGCCAACACAGATACGCAGTATTTT. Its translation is CASSANTDTQYF.

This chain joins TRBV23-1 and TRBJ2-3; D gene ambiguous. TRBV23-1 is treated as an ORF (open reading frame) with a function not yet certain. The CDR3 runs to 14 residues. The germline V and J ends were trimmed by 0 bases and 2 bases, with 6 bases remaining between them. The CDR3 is CASSQSYYTDTQYF. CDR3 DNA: TGCGCCAGCAGTCAATCGTACTACACAGATACGCAGTATTTT.

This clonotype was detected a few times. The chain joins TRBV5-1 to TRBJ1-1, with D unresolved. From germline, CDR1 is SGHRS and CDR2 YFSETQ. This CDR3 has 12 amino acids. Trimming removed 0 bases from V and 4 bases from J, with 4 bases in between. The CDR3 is CASSLASTEAFF. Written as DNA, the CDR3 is TGCGCCAGCAGCTTGGCAAGCACTGAAGCTTTCTTT.

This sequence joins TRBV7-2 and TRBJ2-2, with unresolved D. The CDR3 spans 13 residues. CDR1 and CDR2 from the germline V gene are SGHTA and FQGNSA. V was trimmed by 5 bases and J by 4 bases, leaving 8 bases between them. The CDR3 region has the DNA TGTGCCAGCAGCCCAGCCTTCACCGGGGAGCTGTTTTTT. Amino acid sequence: CASSPAFTGELFF.

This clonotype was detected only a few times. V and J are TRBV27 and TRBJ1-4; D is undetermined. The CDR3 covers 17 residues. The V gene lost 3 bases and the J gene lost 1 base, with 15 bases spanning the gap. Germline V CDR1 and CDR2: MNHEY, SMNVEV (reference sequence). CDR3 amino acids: CASSFQADGVTNEKLFF. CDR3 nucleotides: TGTGCCAGCAGTTTCCAGGCGGACGGCGTAACTAATGAAAAACTGTTTTTT. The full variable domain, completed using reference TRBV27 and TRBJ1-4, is EAQVTQNPRYLITVTGKKLTVTCSQNMNHEYMSWYRQDPGLGLRQIYYSMNVEVTDKGDVPEGYKVSRKEKRNFPLILESPSPNQTSLYFCASSFQADGVTNEKLFFGSGTQLSVL.

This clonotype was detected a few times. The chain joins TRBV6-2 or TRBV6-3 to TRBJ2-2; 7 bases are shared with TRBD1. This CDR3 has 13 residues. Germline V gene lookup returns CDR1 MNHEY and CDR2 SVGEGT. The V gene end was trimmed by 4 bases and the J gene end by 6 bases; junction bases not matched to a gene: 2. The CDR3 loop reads CASSSQGPGELFF. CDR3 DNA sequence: TGTGCCAGCAGTTCACAGGGGCCCGGGGAGCTGTTTTTT.

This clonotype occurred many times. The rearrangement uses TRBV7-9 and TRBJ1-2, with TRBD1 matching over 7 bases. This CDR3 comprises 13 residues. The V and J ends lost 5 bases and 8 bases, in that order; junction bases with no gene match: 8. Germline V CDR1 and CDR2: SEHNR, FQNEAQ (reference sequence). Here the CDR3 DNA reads TGTGCCAGCAGCAATGACAGGGCGACCGGCTACACCTTC. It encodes CASSNDRATGYTF.

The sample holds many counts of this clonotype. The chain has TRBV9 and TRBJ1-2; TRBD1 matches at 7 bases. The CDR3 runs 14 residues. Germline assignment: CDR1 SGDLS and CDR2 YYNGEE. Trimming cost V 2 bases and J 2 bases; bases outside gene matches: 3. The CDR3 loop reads CASSVAGGNYGYTF. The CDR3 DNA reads TGTGCCAGCAGCGTCGCAGGGGGGAACTATGGCTACACCTTC.

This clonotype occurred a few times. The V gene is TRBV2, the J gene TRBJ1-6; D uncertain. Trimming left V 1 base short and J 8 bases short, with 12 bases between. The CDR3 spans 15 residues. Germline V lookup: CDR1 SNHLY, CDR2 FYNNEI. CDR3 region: CASSEEAFKDSPLHF. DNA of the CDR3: TGTGCCAGCAGTGAAGAGGCTTTCAAGGATTCACCCCTCCACTTT.